This TCR beta chain was identified in a study of blood T cells in healthy people across ages. Whenever a sample was processed, at least 6 million PBMCs were isolated. Through a sample-barcoded 5' primer and a J-beta primer mix, a second PCR was run for about 6 to 12 cycles. TCRdb re-analysed the 5' RACE reads in MiXCR, keeping a single row per CDR3 protein. This table has just under 550,000 distinct CDR3 sequences, about 24% appearing once. Trimming cost V 1 base and J 5 bases, with 16 bases left between them. The CDR3 consists of 15 residues. Germline CDR1 is DFQATT and CDR2 is SNEGSKA (reference sequence). These data also formed part of another study, on T cells of mothers and their children.

The clonotype comes from a boy between 10 and 17 years old in good health. What was sequenced was blood. This chain links TRBV20-1 with TRBJ2-3; TRBD2 might be the D (7 bases). Here the CDR3 reads CSARVASGGGDTQYF. CDR3 DNA sequence: TGCAGTGCTAGAGTGGCTAGCGGAGGGGGAGATACGCAGTATTTT.